This T cell receptor beta chain originates from a study of T cells after yellow fever vaccination (dated by TCRdb to the late 2010s). A note on the overall study: Libraries from fractions with low cell numbers were prepared with the SMART-Seq v4 Ultra Low Input RNA kit. To follow T-cell clones before and after both primary and booster YFV17D yellow fever vaccination, bulk TCR alpha and beta repertoires underwent longitudinal sequencing. Two healthy male donors made up the cohort, one aged 18 to 29 years and the other aged 30 to 40 years. Blood was drawn at multiple timepoints before and after primary and secondary immunization, with bulk PBMC replicates and cell subsets isolated. The research as a whole found: The study included only two donors, which limits how far the findings can be generalized. Compared with the primary T-cell response, the secondary T-cell response was faster but weaker, reaching its peak on day 5 rather than on day 15. A small share of clonotypes occurred in both CD4 and CD8 compartments, likely arising from convergent recombination. Most clones expanded after primary vaccination were re-detected after the booster (almost 98% of CD4 and more than 70% of CD8), suggesting broad memory maintenance. Because abundant contaminating clonotypes from the bulk population could be contained in FACS-sorted repertoires, computational filtering was required.

TCR cDNA was synthesized by 5'RACE template switching, which introduced a universal primer site and unique molecular identifiers. Priming of cDNA synthesis was performed from both the TCR alpha and TCR beta constant segments. Libraries were amplified in two PCR steps, with sample barcodes and sequencing adapters added in the second step. Libraries were sequenced on Illumina HiSeq 2500 (2x100 bp) or NovaSeq (2x150 bp). In the paper's pipeline: MIGEC was used to demultiplex reads and collapse the reads into UMI consensus sequences, and MiXCR was used for V(D)J alignment. Vaccine-responding clonotypes were defined with edgeR using replicate PBMC samples, requiring FDR below 0.01 and a log2 fold change above 5 up to day 15. Each bulk clonotype was labeled CD4 or CD8 based on which sequenced repertoire, CD4 or CD8, contained the clonotype at higher abundance. TCRdb passed the public sequencing reads through fastp at Q25 and MiXCR, retaining productive beta sequences. Rows with one shared CDR3 protein collapse into an entry with the most common genes and DNA. None of the V and J calls come from the authors' own analysis; TCRdb made them. Counted in this sample were under 200,000 distinct CDR3 sequences; about 7% of them appeared once. Roughly 2.5% of the sample lies in the top ten.

Interpreted using the paper, the treatment or condition label stands for: live attenuated yellow fever vaccine strain. A standard Ficoll-Paque protocol was used to isolate PBMCs from peripheral blood. Dynabeads CD4 and CD8 positive selection kits were used to isolate CD4 and CD8 T-cell fractions. RNA was extracted with TriZol from bulk PBMCs, CD4 and CD8 fractions, and dextramer-positive and dextramer-negative fractions. Per the germline V gene, KGHDR is the CDR1 and SFDVKD is the CDR2. V lost 4 bases and J lost 7 bases; the stretch between them is 10 bases long. The CDR3 numbers 13 residues from cysteine through phenylalanine. The retained sequence is limited to the CDR3, 39 bases, with the frame set at the first base. This clonotype was picked up a small number of times. Its antigen has not been determined. Base qualities were left out, and no much larger clone turns up one base away.

The source of this sequence is a man aged 18 to 29 who received the YFV17D yellow fever vaccine. Sequencing used CD4+ T cells sorted from PBMCs, obtained around 5 days after the first yellow fever vaccination. The sequence is built from TRBV24-1 and TRBJ2-1; the D gene identity is not certain. At the DNA level, the sequence is TGTGCCACCAGTGACCAACTGGGGAATGAGCAGTTCTTC. The resulting protein is CATSDQLGNEQFF.